This is a list of T cell receptor beta chains from one sample in a study of blood T cell repertoires in COVID-19. Clones were sequenced by immunoSEQ multiplex PCR, and TCRdb holds only the in-frame ones, with some missing. The sample lists about 200,000 clones; around 88% were seen once. Sequencing input: PBMCs or T cells enriched from blood (not recorded which). The receptors originated from a woman aged 25-40 years who had been exposed to COVID-19. Both conserved end residues are part of each CDR3. The D gene is left open where the match is weak. The size of a clone is reported for some rows only, either as once, few or many, or as a class for expanded clones.

>TRBJ1-1|TRBV10-3|.|.
TGTGCCATCAGTACCGGGGGGGGAGGCAGGAGCACTGAAGCTTTCTTT
CAISTGGGGRSTEAFF
>TRBJ1-2|TRBV5-1|.|.
TGCGCCAGCAGCTTGGCCGAGCAGGGAAGAGGCTACACCTTC
CASSLAEQGRGYTF
>TRBJ2-2|TRBV10-3|.|.
TGTGCCATCAGTGAGTTGAGCGGTTCCTCGGGGACCGGGGAGCTGTTTTTT
CAISELSGSSGTGELFF
>TRBJ2-2|TRBV11-2|.|.
TGTGCCACCAGGAGCCCCGGTAGGGGGAACACCGGGGAGCTGTTTTTT
CATRSPGRGNTGELFF
>TRBJ1-1|TRBV30|.|.
TGTGCCTGGAGGGGGGGGCGCGGTGAAGCTTTCTTT
CAWRGGRGEAFF
>TRBJ1-5|TRBV7-2|TRBD1|.
TGTGCCAGCAGCCTTCGGACAGGGGGGAGCAATCAGCCCCAGCATTTT
CASSLRTGGSNQPQHF
>TRBJ1-2|TRBV10-3|TRBD1|once
TGTGCCATCAGTGACCAGCAGGGGGCTGGCTACACCTTC
CAISDQQGAGYTF
>TRBJ1-2|TRBV7-2|TRBD1|.
TGTGCCAGCAGCAACAGGGGAGATGGTGGTGGCTACACCTTC
CASSNRGDGGGYTF
>TRBJ1-5|TRBV20-1|.|.
TGCAGTGCTAGTGGGGGCAGGAGAAGCAATCAGCCCCAGCATTTT
CSASGGRRSNQPQHF
>TRBJ1-2|TRBV13|.|once
TGTGCCAGCAGCACCGGACTATATGGCTACACCTTC
CASSTGLYGYTF
>TRBJ2-3|TRBV25-1|.|.
TGTGCCAGCAGTGTGACAGAGAGCACAGATACGCAGTATTTT
CASSVTESTDTQYF
>TRBJ2-6|TRBV27|.|.
TGTGCCAGCAAGAGACAGGCCGGGGCCAACGTCCTGACTTTC
CASKRQAGANVLTF
>TRBJ1-2|TRBV6-1|.|.
TGTGCCAGCAGTGAAGCGGGAGTCGACCTGGGTGGCTACACCTTC
CASSEAGVDLGGYTF
>TRBJ1-6|TRBV30|TRBD1|.
TGTGCCTGGAGCCCGGGACAGGGTGCCTCACCCCTCCACTTT
CAWSPGQGASPLHF
>TRBJ2-3|TRBV7-3|TRBD2|.
TGTGCCAGCAGCTCAACCGGGACTAGCGGCCTGGGAGATACGCAGTATTTT
CASSSTGTSGLGDTQYF
>TRBJ1-2|TRBV24-1|TRBD1|.
TGTGCCACCAGTGAGAGACAGGGCTATGGCTACACCTTC
CATSERQGYGYTF
>TRBJ2-1|TRBV10-3|TRBD1|.
TGTGCCATCAGGAGAACGGGGACAGGCTCCTACAATGAGCAGTTCTTC
CAIRRTGTGSYNEQFF
>TRBJ1-1|TRBV2|TRBD1|.
TGTGCCAGATCGACAGGGGGCCAGAGCACTGAAGCTTTCTTT
CARSTGGQSTEAFF
>TRBJ2-7|TRBV5-1|.|once
TGCGCCAGCAGCTCCGAACAGGATTCCTACGAGCAGTACTTC
CASSSEQDSYEQYF
>TRBJ1-5|TRBV27|TRBD1|.
TGTGCCAGCAGTTTATTGGCAGGGGGGCACAGCCAGCCCCAGCATTTT
CASSLLAGGHSQPQHF
>TRBJ1-1|TRBV19|TRBD1|.
TGTGCCAGTAATCAGGGGGCGTTGGAAGCTTTCTTT
CASNQGALEAFF
>TRBJ1-4|TRBV18|.|few
TGTGCCAGCTCACCAAGAGGCAGTAATGAAAAACTGTTTTTT
CASSPRGSNEKLFF
>TRBJ1-6|TRBV14|.|.
TGTGCCAGCGGGGCAGGGGTCAATTCACCCCTCCACTTT
CASGAGVNSPLHF
>TRBJ1-6|TRBV30|.|few
TGTGCCTGGAGTGTAGGCCCAGGGACTTCTTCACCCCTCCACTTT
CAWSVGPGTSSPLHF
>TRBJ2-3|TRBV5-1|TRBD1|.
TGCGCCAGCAGGCTTACAGGGGCCGGCACAGATACGCAGTATTTT
CASRLTGAGTDTQYF
>TRBJ1-4|TRBV2|TRBD1|few
TGTGCCAGCAGTGGGACAGGAGCAACTAATGAAAAACTGTTTTTT
CASSGTGATNEKLFF
>TRBJ1-2|TRBV2|.|.
TGTGCCAGCAGGGACCGGGGAAGCGGCTACACCTTC
CASRDRGSGYTF
>TRBJ1-2|TRBV7-9|TRBD1|.
TGTGCCAGCAGCCGGGACAGGGCATATAACTATGGCTACACCTTC
CASSRDRAYNYGYTF
>TRBJ1-5|TRBV2|TRBD1|.
TGTGCCAGCATCTACAGGGGGCTCGGCAATCAGCCCCAGCATTTT
CASIYRGLGNQPQHF
>TRBJ2-6|TRBV13|.|.
TGTGCCAGCCCCGGAACAGGGCGCTCTGGGGCCAACGTCCTGACTTTC
CASPGTGRSGANVLTF
>TRBJ2-2|TRBV24-1|TRBD1|.
TGTGCCACCAGTGATCGGGACAGGGGGCTGGGGGAGCTGTTTTTT
CATSDRDRGLGELFF